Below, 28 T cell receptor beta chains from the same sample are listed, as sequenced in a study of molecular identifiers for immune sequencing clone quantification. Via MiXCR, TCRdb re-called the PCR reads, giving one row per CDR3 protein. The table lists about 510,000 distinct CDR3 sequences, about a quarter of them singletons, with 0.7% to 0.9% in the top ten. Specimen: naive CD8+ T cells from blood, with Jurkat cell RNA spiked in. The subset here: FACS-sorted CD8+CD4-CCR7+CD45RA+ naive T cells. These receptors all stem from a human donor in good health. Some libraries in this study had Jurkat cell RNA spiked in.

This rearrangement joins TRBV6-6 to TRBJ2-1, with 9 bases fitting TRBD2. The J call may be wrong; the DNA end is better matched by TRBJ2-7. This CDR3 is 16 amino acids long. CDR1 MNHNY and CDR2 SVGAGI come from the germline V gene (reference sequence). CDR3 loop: CASSYMSSGEYNEQYF. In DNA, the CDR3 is TGTGCCAGCAGTTACATGTCTAGCGGGGAATACAATGAGCAGTACTTC.

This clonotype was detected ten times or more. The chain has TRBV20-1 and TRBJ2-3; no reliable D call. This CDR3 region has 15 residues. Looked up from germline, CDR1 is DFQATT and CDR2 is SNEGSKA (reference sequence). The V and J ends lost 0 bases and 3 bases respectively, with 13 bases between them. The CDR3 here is CSARDARIGTDTQYF. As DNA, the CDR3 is TGCAGTGCTAGAGATGCCCGAATAGGGACAGATACGCAGTATTTT.

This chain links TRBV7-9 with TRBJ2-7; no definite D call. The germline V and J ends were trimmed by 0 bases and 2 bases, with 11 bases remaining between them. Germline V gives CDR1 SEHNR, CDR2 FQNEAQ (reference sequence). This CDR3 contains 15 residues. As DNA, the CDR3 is TGTGCCAGCAGCTTAGCGCCCGGCAGGCCCTACGAGCAGTACTTC. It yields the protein CASSLAPGRPYEQYF.

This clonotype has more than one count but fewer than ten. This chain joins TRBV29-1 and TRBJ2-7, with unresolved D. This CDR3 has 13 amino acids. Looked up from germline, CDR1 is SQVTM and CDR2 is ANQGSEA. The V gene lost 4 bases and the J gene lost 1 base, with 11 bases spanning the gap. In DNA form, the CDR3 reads TGCAGCGTTGCGCACAGCTTTTCCTACGAGCAGTACTTC. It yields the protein CSVAHSFSYEQYF.

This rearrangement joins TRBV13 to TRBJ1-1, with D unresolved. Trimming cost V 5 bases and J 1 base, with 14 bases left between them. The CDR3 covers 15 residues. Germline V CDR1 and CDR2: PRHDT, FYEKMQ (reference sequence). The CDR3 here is CASSKYRGSNTEAFF. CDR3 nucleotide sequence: TGTGCCAGCAGCAAGTACAGAGGGTCGAACACTGAAGCTTTCTTT.

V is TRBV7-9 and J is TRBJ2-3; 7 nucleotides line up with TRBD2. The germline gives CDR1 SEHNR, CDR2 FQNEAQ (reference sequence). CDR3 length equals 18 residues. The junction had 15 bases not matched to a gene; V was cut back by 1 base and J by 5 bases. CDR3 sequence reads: CASSLGSSGNLIGDTQYF. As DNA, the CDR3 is TGTGCCAGCAGCTTAGGGTCTAGCGGAAACCTGATAGGAGATACGCAGTATTTT.

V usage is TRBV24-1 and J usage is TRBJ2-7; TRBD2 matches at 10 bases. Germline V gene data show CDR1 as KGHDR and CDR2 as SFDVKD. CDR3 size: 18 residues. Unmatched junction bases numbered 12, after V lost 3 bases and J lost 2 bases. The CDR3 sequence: CATSDASVAGGPTYEQYF. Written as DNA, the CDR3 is TGTGCCACCAGTGATGCCTCGGTAGCGGGAGGCCCTACCTACGAGCAGTACTTC.

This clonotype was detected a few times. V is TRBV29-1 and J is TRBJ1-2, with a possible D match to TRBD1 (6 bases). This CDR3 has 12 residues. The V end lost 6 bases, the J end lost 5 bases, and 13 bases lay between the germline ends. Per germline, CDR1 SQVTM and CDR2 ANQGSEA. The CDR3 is CSVDGQNYGYTF. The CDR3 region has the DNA TGCAGCGTGGACGGACAGAATTATGGCTACACCTTC.

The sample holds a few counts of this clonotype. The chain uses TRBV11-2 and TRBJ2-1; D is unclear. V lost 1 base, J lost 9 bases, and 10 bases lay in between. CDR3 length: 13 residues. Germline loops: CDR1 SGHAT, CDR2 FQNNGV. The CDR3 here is CASSLGLAFEQFF. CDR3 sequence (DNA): TGTGCCAGCAGCTTAGGGTTAGCCTTTGAGCAGTTCTTC.

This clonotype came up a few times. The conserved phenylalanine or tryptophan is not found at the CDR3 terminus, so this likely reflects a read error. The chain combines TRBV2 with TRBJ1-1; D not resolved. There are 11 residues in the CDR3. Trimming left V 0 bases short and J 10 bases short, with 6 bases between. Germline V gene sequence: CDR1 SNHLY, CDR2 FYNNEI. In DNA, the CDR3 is TGTGCCAGCAGTGAAGCGCTTGGAGCTTTCCTT. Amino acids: CASSEALGAFL.

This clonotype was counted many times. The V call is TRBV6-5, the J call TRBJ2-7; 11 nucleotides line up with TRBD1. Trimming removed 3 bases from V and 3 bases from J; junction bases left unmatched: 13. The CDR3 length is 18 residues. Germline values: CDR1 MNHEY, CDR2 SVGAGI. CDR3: CASSYFGTGGPRDYEQYF. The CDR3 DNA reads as TGTGCCAGCAGTTATTTCGGGACAGGGGGACCTAGAGACTACGAGCAGTACTTC.

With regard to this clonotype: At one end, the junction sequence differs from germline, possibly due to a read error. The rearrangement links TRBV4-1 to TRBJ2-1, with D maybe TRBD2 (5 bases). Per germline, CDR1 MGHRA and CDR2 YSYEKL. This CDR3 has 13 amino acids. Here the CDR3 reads CASSDGNYNEQIF. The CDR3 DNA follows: TGCGCCAGCAGCGACGGGAATTACAATGAGCAGATCTTC.

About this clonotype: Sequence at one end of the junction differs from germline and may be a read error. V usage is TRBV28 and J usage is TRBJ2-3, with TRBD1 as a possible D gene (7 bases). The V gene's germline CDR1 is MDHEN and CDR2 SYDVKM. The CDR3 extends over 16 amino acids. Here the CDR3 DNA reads TGTGCCAGCACCCGACAGGGAGGTTCTAGCACAGATACGCGGTATTTT. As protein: CASTRQGGSSTDTRYF.

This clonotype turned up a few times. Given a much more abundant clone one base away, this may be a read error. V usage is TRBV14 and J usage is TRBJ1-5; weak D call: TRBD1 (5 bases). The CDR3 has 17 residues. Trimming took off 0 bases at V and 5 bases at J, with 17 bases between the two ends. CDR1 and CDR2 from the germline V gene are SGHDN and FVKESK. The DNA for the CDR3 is TGTGCCAGCAGCCAAGAGTGCCGGCAGGGCGTACATCAGCCCCAGCATTTT. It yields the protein CASSQECRQGVHQPQHF.

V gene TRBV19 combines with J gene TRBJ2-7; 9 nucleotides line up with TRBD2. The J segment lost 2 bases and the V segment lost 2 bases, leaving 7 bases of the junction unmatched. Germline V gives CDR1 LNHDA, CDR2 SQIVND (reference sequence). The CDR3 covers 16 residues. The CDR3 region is CASSITTSGTPYEQYF. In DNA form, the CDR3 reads TGTGCCAGTAGTATAACGACTAGCGGCACCCCCTACGAGCAGTACTTC.

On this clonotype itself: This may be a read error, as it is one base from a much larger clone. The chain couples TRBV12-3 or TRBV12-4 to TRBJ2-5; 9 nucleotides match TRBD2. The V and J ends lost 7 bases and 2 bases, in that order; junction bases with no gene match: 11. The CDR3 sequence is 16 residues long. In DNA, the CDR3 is TGTGCCAGCAATCCCCTCGAAGCGGGGGGACAAGAGACCCAGTACTTC. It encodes CASNPLEAGGQETQYF.

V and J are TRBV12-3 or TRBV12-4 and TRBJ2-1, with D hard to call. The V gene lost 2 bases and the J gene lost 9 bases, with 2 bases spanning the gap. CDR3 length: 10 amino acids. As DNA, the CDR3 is TGTGCCAGCAGTTTACTTGAGCAGTTCTTC. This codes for CASSLLEQFF.

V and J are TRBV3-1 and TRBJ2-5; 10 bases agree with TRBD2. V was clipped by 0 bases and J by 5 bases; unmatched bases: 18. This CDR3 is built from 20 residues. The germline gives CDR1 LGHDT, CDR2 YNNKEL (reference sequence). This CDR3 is CASSQEFTFGLAERGETQYF. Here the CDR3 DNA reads TGTGCCAGCAGCCAAGAGTTTACGTTCGGACTAGCGGAAAGGGGTGAGACCCAGTACTTC.

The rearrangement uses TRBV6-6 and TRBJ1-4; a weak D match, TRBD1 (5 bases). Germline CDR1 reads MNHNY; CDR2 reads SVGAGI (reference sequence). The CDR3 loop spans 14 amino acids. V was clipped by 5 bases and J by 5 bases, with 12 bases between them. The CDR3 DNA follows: TGTGCCAGCAGTCACAGAGAGGGGAATGAAAAACTGTTTTTT. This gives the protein CASSHREGNEKLFF.

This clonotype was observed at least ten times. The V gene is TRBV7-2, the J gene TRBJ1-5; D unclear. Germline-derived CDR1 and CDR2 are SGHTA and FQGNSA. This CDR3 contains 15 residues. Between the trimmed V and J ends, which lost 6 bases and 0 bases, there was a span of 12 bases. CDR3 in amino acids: CASSSEINSNQPQHF. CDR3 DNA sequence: TGTGCCAGCAGTTCCGAAATAAATAGCAATCAGCCCCAGCATTTT.

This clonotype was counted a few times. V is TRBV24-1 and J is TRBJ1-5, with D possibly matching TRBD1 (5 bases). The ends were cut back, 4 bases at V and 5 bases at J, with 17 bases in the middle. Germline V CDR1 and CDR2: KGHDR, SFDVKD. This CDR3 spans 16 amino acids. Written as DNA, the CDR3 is TGTGCCACCAGTGACCCTACCAGAGGGGAGGATCAGCCCCAGCATTTT. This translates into CATSDPTRGEDQPQHF.

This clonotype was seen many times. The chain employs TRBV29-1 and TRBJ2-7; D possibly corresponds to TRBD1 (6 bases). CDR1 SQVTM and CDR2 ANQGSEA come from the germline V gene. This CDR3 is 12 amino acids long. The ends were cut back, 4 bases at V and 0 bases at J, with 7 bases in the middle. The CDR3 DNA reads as TGCAGCGTTGGGGACACCTCCTACGAGCAGTACTTC. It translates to CSVGDTSYEQYF.

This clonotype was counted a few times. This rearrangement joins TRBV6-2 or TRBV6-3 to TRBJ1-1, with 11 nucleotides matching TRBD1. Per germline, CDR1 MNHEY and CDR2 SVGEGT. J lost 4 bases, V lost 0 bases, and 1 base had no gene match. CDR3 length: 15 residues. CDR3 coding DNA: TGTGCCAGCAGTTACTCTGGGACAGGGGGCACTGAAGCTTTCTTT. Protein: CASSYSGTGGTEAFF.

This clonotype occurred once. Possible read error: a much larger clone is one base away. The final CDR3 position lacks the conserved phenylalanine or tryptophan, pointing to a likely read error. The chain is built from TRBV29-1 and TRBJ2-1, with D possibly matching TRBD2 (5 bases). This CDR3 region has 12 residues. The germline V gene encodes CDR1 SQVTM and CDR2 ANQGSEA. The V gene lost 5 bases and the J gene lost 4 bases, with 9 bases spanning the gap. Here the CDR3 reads CSVRLAYNEQFL. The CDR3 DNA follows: TGCAGCGTTCGGCTAGCTTACAATGAGCAGTTCCTC.

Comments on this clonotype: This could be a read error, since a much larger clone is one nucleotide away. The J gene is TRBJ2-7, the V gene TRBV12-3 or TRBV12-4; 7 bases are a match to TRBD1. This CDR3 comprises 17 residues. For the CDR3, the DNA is TGTGCCAGCAGTTTATATAGTCGAATGGACAGGAGCTACGAGCGGTACTTC. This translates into CASSLYSRMDRSYERYF.

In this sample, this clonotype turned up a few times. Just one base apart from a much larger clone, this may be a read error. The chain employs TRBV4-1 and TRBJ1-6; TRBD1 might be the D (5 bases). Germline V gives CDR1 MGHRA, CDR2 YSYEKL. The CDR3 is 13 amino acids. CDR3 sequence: CARSLGPNSPLHF. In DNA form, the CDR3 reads TGCGCCCGCAGCCTGGGACCTAATTCACCCCTCCACTTT.

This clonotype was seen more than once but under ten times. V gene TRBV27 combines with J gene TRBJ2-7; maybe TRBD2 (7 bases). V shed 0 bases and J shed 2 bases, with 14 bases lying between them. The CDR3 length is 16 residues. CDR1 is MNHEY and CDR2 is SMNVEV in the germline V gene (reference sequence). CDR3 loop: CASSLSGGQTAYEQYF. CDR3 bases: TGTGCCAGCAGTTTATCGGGGGGGCAAACGGCCTACGAGCAGTACTTC.

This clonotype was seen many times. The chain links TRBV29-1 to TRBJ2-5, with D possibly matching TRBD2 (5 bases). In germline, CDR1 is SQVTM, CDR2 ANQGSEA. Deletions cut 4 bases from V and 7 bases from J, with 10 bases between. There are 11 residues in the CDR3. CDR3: CSVGDGGTQYF. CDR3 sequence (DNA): TGCAGCGTTGGAGACGGAGGGACCCAGTACTTC.